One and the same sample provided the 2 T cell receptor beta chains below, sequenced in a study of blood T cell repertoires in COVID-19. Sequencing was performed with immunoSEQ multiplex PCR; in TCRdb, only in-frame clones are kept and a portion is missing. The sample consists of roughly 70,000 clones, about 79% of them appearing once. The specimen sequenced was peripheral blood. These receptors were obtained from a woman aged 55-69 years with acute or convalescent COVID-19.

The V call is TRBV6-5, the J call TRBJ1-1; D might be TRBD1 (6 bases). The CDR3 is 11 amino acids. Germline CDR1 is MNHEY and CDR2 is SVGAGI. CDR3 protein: CIVEGQFEAFF. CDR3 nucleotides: TGTATCGTAGAAGGACAGTTTGAAGCTTTCTTT.

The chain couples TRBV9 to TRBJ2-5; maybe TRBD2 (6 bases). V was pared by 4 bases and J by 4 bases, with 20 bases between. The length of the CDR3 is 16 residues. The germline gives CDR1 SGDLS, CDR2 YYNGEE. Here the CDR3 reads CASSPRGWRPSETQYF. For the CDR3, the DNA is TGTGCCAGCAGCCCGCGGGGTTGGAGGCCGTCAGAGACCCAGTACTTC. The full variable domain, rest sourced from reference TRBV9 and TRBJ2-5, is DSGVTQTPKHLITATGQRVTLRCSPRSGDLSVYWYQQSLDQGLQFLIQYYNGEERAKGNILERFSAQQFPDLHSELNLSSLELGDSALYFCASSPRGWRPSETQYFGPGTRLLVL.